This is a list of T cell receptor beta chains from one sample in a study of Graves' ophthalmopathy and Graves' hyperthyroidism. TCRdb re-analysed the multiplex PCR reads in MiXCR, keeping a single row per CDR3 protein. The sample yields just over 400,000 distinct CDR3 sequences, 20% to 25% seen once. Sequencing was performed on peripheral blood. These receptors came from a woman in her late teens or twenties with stable Graves' hyperthyroidism. Each CDR3 is given with its conserved first and last residue. Each record gives: clone size, V gene, J gene, D gene, CDR3 protein, CDR3 DNA. A D gene is named only where the DNA matches it firmly. Only some rows state a clone size, as once, few, many or a class for expanded clones.

clone size: many; V gene: TRBV15; J gene: TRBJ2-5; D gene: NA; CDR3 protein: CATSRDRGREETQYF; CDR3 DNA: TGTGCCACCAGCAGAGATAGAGGGAGAGAAGAGACCCAGTACTTC
clone size: many; V gene: TRBV2; J gene: TRBJ2-7; D gene: TRBD2; CDR3 protein: CASSEGGGGYEQYF; CDR3 DNA: TGTGCCAGCAGTGAAGGTGGGGGGGGCTACGAGCAGTACTTC
clone size: NA; V gene: TRBV19; J gene: TRBJ1-5; D gene: NA; CDR3 protein: CASSPDSYSNQPQHF; CDR3 DNA: TGTGCCAGTAGCCCCGACTCTTATAGCAATCAGCCCCAGCATTTT
clone size: many; V gene: TRBV9; J gene: TRBJ1-3; D gene: TRBD1; CDR3 protein: CASSGRTGKRNTIYF; CDR3 DNA: TGTGCCAGCAGCGGGAGGACAGGAAAAAGAAACACCATATATTTT
clone size: many; V gene: TRBV20-1; J gene: TRBJ2-7; D gene: NA; CDR3 protein: CSASPRHTRIFNYEQYF; CDR3 DNA: TGCAGTGCCTCCCCGCGTCATACTAGGATCTTCAACTACGAGCAGTACTTC
clone size: NA; V gene: TRBV30; J gene: TRBJ1-2; D gene: NA; CDR3 protein: CAWSIQGNYGYTF; CDR3 DNA: TGTGCCTGGAGTATTCAGGGGAACTATGGCTACACCTTC
clone size: NA; V gene: TRBV6-2/TRBV6-3; J gene: TRBJ2-7; D gene: TRBD2; CDR3 protein: CASSYSAGGFEQYF; CDR3 DNA: TGTGCCAGCAGTTACTCTGCGGGAGGGTTCGAGCAGTACTTC
clone size: many; V gene: TRBV20-1; J gene: TRBJ2-2; D gene: NA; CDR3 protein: CSAREARLDTGELFF; CDR3 DNA: TGCAGTGCTAGAGAGGCTCGACTGGACACCGGGGAGCTGTTTTTT
clone size: many; V gene: TRBV2; J gene: TRBJ2-7; D gene: NA; CDR3 protein: CASSDPPYEQYF; CDR3 DNA: TGTGCCAGCAGTGATCCCCCTTACGAGCAGTACTTC
clone size: NA; V gene: TRBV3-1; J gene: TRBJ1-1; D gene: TRBD1; CDR3 protein: CASSQEGQGKTEAFF; CDR3 DNA: TGTGCCAGCAGCCAAGAGGGACAGGGAAAAACTGAAGCTTTCTTT
clone size: many; V gene: TRBV6-1; J gene: TRBJ1-1; D gene: NA; CDR3 protein: CASSELGAAMNTEAFF; CDR3 DNA: TGTGCCAGCAGTGAACTAGGGGCAGCCATGAACACTGAAGCTTTCTTT
clone size: few; V gene: TRBV20-1; J gene: TRBJ1-2; D gene: NA; CDR3 protein: CSARVAGGRRYGYTF; CDR3 DNA: TGCAGTGCTAGAGTGGCGGGGGGACGTCGCTATGGCTACACCTTC
clone size: many; V gene: TRBV11-2; J gene: TRBJ2-7; D gene: NA; CDR3 protein: CASSLGVGRIYEQYF; CDR3 DNA: TGTGCCAGCAGCTTAGGGGTCGGCAGAATCTACGAGCAGTACTTC
clone size: NA; V gene: TRBV12-3/TRBV12-4; J gene: TRBJ2-7; D gene: TRBD2; CDR3 protein: CASSIRLAVPYEQYF; CDR3 DNA: TGTGCCAGCAGTATAAGACTAGCGGTCCCCTACGAGCAGTACTTC
clone size: few; V gene: TRBV4-1; J gene: TRBJ2-7; D gene: TRBD2; CDR3 protein: CASSRRIAGARYEQYF; CDR3 DNA: TGCGCCAGCAGCCGTCGGATAGCGGGAGCACGGTACGAGCAGTACTTC
clone size: many; V gene: TRBV2; J gene: TRBJ1-1; D gene: NA; CDR3 protein: CASSATLNTEAFF; CDR3 DNA: TGTGCCAGCAGTGCAACGTTGAACACTGAAGCTTTCTTT